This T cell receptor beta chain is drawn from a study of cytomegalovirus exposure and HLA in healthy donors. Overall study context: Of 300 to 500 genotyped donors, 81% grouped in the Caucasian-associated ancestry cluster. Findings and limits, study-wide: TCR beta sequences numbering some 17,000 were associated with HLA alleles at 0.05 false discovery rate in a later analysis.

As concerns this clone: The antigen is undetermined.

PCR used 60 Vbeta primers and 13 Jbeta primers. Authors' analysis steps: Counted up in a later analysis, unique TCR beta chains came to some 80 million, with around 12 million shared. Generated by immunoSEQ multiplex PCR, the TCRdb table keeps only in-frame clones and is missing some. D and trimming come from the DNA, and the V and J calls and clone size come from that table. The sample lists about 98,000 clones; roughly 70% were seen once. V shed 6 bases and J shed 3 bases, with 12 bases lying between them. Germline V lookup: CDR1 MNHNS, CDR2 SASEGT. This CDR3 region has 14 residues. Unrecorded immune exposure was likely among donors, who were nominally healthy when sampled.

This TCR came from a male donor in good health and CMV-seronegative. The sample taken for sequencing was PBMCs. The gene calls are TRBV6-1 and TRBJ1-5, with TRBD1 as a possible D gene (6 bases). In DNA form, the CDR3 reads TGTGCCAGCAGACCCACAGGGATCAATCAGCCCCAGCATTTT. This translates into CASRPTGINQPQHF.